Following are 10 T cell receptor beta chains from one sample sequenced in a study of cytomegalovirus exposure and HLA in healthy donors. It was with 60 Vbeta and 13 Jbeta primers that the PCR ran. Method: immunoSEQ multiplex PCR; TCRdb's copy keeps in-frame clones and lacks some. The repertoire includes around 150,000 clones, about 64% of them detected once, and roughly 1.5% sits in the top ten. Sequences were obtained from PBMCs. These receptors all stem from a man in his fifties or sixties in good health and CMV-seronegative.

The chain is built from TRBV7-9 and TRBJ1-3; D is undetermined. V was clipped by 3 bases and J by 4 bases, with 16 bases between them. Germline values: CDR1 SEHNR, CDR2 FQNEAQ (reference sequence). The CDR3 is 16 residues long. The CDR3 nucleotides read TGTGCCAGCAGCTTCCGGGGAGGTGGCATCGGAAACACCATATATTTT. Encoded protein: CASSFRGGGIGNTIYF.

The chain has TRBV20-1 and TRBJ1-1; weak D call: TRBD1 (6 bases). The V and J ends lost 6 bases and 6 bases respectively, with 11 bases between them. CDR3 length: 11 residues. Germline V CDR1 and CDR2: DFQATT, SNEGSKA (reference sequence). The CDR3 sequence: CSARGGSEAFF. CDR3 bases: TGCAGTGCCAGGGGTGGTTCTGAAGCTTTCTTT.

This sequence joins TRBV5-1 and TRBJ2-2; D ambiguous. This CDR3 is built from 15 residues. Germline CDR1 and CDR2: SGHRS and YFSETQ. V gave up 2 bases and J gave up 4 bases, with 12 bases separating them. The CDR3 sequence is CASSLSTQATGELFF. The DNA for the CDR3 is TGCGCCAGCAGCTTAAGTACTCAAGCCACCGGGGAGCTGTTTTTT.

V and J are TRBV7-2 and TRBJ2-3; D uncertain. Germline values: CDR1 SGHTA, CDR2 FQGNSA. The CDR3 spans 14 residues. V lost 6 bases and J 4 bases, leaving 14 bases between the germline ends. For the CDR3, the DNA is TGTGCCAGCAGTTCTAGGTCCCTCTCAGATACGCAGTATTTT. It specifies CASSSRSLSDTQYF.

The chain combines TRBV9 with TRBJ2-2; 12 nucleotides line up with TRBD2. Germline trimming cut 2 bases from V and 3 bases from J; bases unmatched to any gene: 8. CDR1 is SGDLS, CDR2 YYNGEE, per germline. There are 18 residues in the CDR3. In DNA form, the CDR3 reads TGTGCCAGCAGCGTTGGCCTAGCGGGGGGGTCATACACCGGGGAGCTGTTTTTT. Encoded protein: CASSVGLAGGSYTGELFF.

The V gene is TRBV18, the J gene TRBJ2-3, with D tentatively TRBD1 (6 bases). V was pared by 8 bases and J by 0 bases, with 18 bases between. In germline, CDR1 is KGHSH, CDR2 LQKENI. This CDR3 comprises 16 residues. For the CDR3, the DNA is TGTGCCAGCACCTACCGACTACAGGGAAGCACAGATACGCAGTATTTT. Translating it yields CASTYRLQGSTDTQYF.

This clone was seen a few times. This chain connects TRBV28 to TRBJ1-5; D unresolved. This CDR3 is built from 13 residues. Trimming took 9 bases from V and 4 from J, leaving 13 bases between them. Germline CDR1 reads MDHEN; CDR2 reads SYDVKM. CDR3: CASVSLHNQPQHF. In DNA, the CDR3 is TGTGCCAGTGTAAGCCTCCATAATCAGCCCCAGCATTTT.

The genes are TRBV5-5 and TRBJ2-3; 7 bases align to TRBD2. In germline, CDR1 is SGHKS, CDR2 YYEKEE (reference sequence). The trim removed 2 bases at V and 0 bases at J, leaving 3 bases unmatched. The CDR3 is 15 amino acids. CDR3 residues: CASSFSGASTDTQYF. For the CDR3, the DNA is TGTGCCAGCAGCTTCAGCGGGGCGAGCACAGATACGCAGTATTTT.

This clone was observed a handful of times. J is TRBJ1-2 and V is TRBV28; no definite D call. The CDR3 is made up of 11 amino acids. Germline V gene lookup returns CDR1 MDHEN and CDR2 SYDVKM. V lost 4 bases and J lost 4, with 4 bases in between. CDR3 DNA sequence: TGTGCCAGCAGTTCATCCTATGGCTACACCTTC. Its protein product is CASSSSYGYTF.

This CDR3 reads CASSDSRVGDTQYF. The CDR3 DNA follows: TGTGCCAGCAGTGACTCGAGGGTTGGAGATACGCAGTATTTT. The chain recombines TRBV6-4 with TRBJ2-3, with a weak D call TRBD2 (5 bases). Trimming shortened V by 0 bases and J by 5 bases, and 9 bases separated the two germline ends. CDR3 length: 14 amino acids. Germline CDR1 reads MRHNA; CDR2 reads SNTAGT.